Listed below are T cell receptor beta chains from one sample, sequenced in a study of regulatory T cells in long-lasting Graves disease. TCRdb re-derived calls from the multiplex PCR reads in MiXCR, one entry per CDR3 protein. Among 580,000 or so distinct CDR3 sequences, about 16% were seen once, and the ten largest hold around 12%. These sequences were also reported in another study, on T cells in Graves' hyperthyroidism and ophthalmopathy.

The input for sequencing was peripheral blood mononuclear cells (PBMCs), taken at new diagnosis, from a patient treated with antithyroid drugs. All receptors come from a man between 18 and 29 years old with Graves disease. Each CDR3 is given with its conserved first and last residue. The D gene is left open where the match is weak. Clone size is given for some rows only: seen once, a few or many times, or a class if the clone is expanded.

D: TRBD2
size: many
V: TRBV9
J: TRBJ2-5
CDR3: CASSVGSTSNQETQYF
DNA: TGTGCCAGCAGCGTAGGGTCGACTAGCAATCAAGAGACCCAGTACTTC

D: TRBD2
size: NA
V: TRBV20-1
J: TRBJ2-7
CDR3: CSALGLAGVAYEQYF
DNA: TGCAGTGCTCTGGGACTAGCGGGAGTAGCCTACGAGCAGTACTTC

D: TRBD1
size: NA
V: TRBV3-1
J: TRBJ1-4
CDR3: CASSPDQGEDEKLFF
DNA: TGTGCCAGCAGCCCCGATCAGGGGGAGGATGAAAAACTGTTTTTT

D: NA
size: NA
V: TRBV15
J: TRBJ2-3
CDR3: CATSRDPADTQYF
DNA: TGTGCCACCAGCAGAGATCCGGCAGATACGCAGTATTTT

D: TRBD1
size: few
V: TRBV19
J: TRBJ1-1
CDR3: CASSKQGMSTEAFF
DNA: TGTGCCAGTAGTAAACAGGGGATGAGCACTGAAGCTTTCTTT

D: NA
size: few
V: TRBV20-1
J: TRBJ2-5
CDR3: CGARKEGAETQYF
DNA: TGCGGTGCTCGGAAGGAGGGGGCAGAGACCCAGTACTTC

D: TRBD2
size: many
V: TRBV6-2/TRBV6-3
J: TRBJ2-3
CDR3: CASSYFSGRRKSDTQYF
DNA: TGTGCCAGCAGTTACTTTAGCGGGAGGAGGAAGTCAGATACGCAGTATTTT

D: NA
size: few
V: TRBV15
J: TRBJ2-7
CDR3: CATSREVGRPYEQYF
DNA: TGTGCCACCAGCAGAGAGGTAGGGCGGCCCTACGAGCAGTACTTC

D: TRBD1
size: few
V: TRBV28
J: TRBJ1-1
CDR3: CASSMGTGNTEAFF
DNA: TGTGCCAGCAGTATGGGGACAGGGAACACTGAAGCTTTCTTT

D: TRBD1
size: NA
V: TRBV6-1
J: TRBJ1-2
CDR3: CASSVYRDSNYGYTF
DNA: TGTGCCAGCAGTGTATACCGGGACAGCAACTATGGCTACACCTTC

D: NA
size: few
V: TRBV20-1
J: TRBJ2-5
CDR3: CSAPEYQETQYF
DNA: TGCAGTGCTCCGGAGTACCAAGAGACCCAGTACTTC

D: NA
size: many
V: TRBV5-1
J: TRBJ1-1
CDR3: CASSFDGLNTEAFF
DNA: TGCGCCAGCAGCTTTGACGGACTGAACACTGAAGCTTTCTTT

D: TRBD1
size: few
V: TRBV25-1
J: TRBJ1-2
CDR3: CASSEGDSSSYGYTF
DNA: TGTGCCAGCAGTGAGGGGGACAGCTCAAGCTATGGCTACACCTTC

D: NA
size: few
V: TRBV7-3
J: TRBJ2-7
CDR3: CASSPGWGGAEAYEQYF
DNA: TGTGCCAGCAGCCCCGGCTGGGGGGGCGCGGAAGCCTACGAGCAGTACTTC

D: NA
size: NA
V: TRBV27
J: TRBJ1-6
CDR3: CASSSQGSASPLHF
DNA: TGTGCCAGCAGTTCACAGGGTAGCGCTTCACCCCTCCACTTT

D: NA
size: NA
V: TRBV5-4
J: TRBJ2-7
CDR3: CASSPNAGTLSYEQYF
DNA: TGTGCCAGCAGCCCCAATGCAGGGACCCTCTCCTACGAGCAGTACTTC

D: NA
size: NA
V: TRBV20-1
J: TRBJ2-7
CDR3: CTAWGHTSYEQYF
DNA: TGCACCGCCTGGGGACACACATCCTACGAGCAGTACTTC

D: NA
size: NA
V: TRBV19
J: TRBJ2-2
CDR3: CASSIGQVNTGELFF
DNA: TGTGCCAGTAGTATCGGTCAGGTCAACACCGGGGAGCTGTTTTTT

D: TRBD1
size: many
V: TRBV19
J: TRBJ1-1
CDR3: CASSRPTGDTEAFF
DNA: TGTGCCAGTAGCCGACCGACAGGGGACACTGAAGCTTTCTTT

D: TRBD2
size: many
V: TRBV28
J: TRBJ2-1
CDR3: CASSPLGLAGVRSYNEQFF
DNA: TGTGCCAGCAGCCCCCTGGGGCTAGCGGGAGTCCGCTCCTACAATGAGCAGTTCTTC

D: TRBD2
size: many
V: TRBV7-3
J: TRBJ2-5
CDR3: CASSTGRAETQYF
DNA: TGTGCCAGCAGCACCGGGAGGGCGGAGACCCAGTACTTC

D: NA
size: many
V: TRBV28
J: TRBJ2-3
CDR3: CASSFGARSTDTQYF
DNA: TGTGCCAGCAGTTTCGGGGCTCGGAGCACAGATACGCAGTATTTT

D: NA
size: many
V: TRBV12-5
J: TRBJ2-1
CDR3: CASGLAPGQHNEQFF
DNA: TGTGCTAGTGGTTTGGCCCCGGGACAACACAATGAGCAGTTCTTC

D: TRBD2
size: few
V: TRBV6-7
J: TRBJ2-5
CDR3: CASSYDFGTSGRAKTQYF
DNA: TGTGCCAGCAGTTACGACTTCGGGACTAGCGGGAGAGCAAAGACCCAGTACTTC

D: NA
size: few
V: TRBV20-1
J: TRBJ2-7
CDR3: CSARGWVSYEQYF
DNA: TGCAGTGCTAGAGGATGGGTTTCCTACGAGCAGTACTTC

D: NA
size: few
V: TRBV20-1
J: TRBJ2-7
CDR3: CSARDQGRGRYEQYF
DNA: TGCAGTGCTAGAGATCAGGGGAGGGGGAGGTACGAGCAGTACTTC

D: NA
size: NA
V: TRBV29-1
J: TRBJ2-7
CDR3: CSVTSQAYEQYF
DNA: TGCAGCGTTACCTCCCAGGCCTACGAGCAGTACTTC